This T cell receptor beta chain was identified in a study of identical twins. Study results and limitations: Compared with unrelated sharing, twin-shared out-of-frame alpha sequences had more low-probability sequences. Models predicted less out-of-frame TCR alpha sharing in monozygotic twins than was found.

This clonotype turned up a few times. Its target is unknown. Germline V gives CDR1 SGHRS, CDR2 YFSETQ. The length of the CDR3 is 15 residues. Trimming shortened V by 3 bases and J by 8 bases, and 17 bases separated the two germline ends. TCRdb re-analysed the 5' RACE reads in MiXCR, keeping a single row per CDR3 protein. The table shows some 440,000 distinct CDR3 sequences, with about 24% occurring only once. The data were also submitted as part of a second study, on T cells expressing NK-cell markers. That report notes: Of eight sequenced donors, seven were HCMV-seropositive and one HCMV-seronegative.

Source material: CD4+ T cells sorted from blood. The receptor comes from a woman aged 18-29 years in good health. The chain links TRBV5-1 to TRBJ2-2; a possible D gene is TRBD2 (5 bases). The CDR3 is CASSSGFSRPGELFF. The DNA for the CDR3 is TGCGCCAGCAGCTCGGGATTCTCTCGGCCGGGGGAGCTGTTTTTT. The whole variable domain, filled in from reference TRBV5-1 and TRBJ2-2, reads KAGVTQTPRYLIKTRGQQVTLSCSPISGHRSVSWYQQTPGQGLQFLFEYFSETQRNKGNFPGRFSGRQFSNSRSEMNVSTLELGDSALYLCASSSGFSRPGELFFGEGSRLTVL.